This T cell receptor beta chain was sequenced during a study of cytomegalovirus exposure and HLA in healthy donors. Study as a whole: Membership in the Caucasian-associated ancestry cluster was found for 81% of roughly 400 genotyped donors.

For this clone: Its target is not known.

In the PCR, 60 Vbeta and 13 Jbeta primers were used. The method was immunoSEQ multiplex PCR; TCRdb's version includes in-frame clones alone and lacks a portion of them. Counted here are roughly 290,000 clones, roughly 90% occurring once; the ten biggest clones make up approximately 2.2%. General observations from the study: Around 160 TCR beta chains were listed as cytomegalovirus-associated. Association of a missense DCLRE1C variant with TCR beta V- and J-gene trimming was reported in a later analysis. When analyzed later, the rates of TCR association showed variation by HLA locus, with DRB1 the most and HLA-C the fewest.

Per the germline V gene, CDR1 is SGHNT and CDR2 is YYREEE (reference sequence). V lost 4 bases to trimming and J lost 4 bases; unmatched junction nucleotides: 9. The CDR3 runs 16 residues. The rearrangement uses TRBV5-4 and TRBJ1-4, with 8 positions matching TRBD1. The TCR originated in a woman under 30 in good health and CMV-seronegative. Sequencing was done on a sample of PBMCs. This chain's CDR3 is CASSQNRQGINEKLFF. In nucleotides, the CDR3 is TGTGCCAGCAGCCAGAACCGACAGGGGATTAATGAAAAACTGTTTTTT.